What follows is one T cell receptor (beta chain) and its context. Its antigen is still unknown. The junction had 4 bases not matched to a gene; V was cut back by 6 bases and J by 5 bases. The CDR3 runs to 13 residues. Germline values: CDR1 MNHEY, CDR2 SVGAGI. The record originates from a study of T cell responses to AZD1222 COVID-19 vaccine. Study-level points and caveats: At study baseline, merely five or six AZD1222 recipients were seropositive. Two doses of AZD1222 preceded a rise in Spike-specific TCR breadth and depth. White British people made up most donors, females outnumbered males, and clonal diversity was possibly underestimated.

The repertoire was sequenced with immunoSEQ multiplex PCR; TCRdb's copy has only in-frame clones and lacks some. Of more than 80,000 clones listed, about nine tenths are singletons. This chain links TRBV6-5 with TRBJ1-1; the match to TRBD1 covers 9 bases. This clonotype was obtained from an adult in good health. Source: peripheral blood, taken on day 0 of AZD1222 vaccination. In DNA form, the CDR3 reads TGTGCCAGCAGAACAGGGGGCGAAACTGAAGCTTTCTTT. Translating it yields CASRTGGETEAFF.